These 18 T cell receptor beta chains were sequenced from one sample in a study of blood T cell repertoires in COVID-19. TCRdb's table, derived via immunoSEQ multiplex PCR, lists solely in-frame clones and lacks some. The sample includes 300,000 or so clones, more than 90% of them seen just once. The specimen sequenced was PBMCs or T cells enriched from blood (not recorded which). These TCRs come from a man between 60 and 75 years old who had recovered from COVID-19.

The chain uses TRBV11-2 and TRBJ1-4; weak D call: TRBD1 (5 bases). The CDR3 contains 14 residues. Germline CDR1 reads SGHAT; CDR2 reads FQNNGV. Trimming left V 5 bases short and J 9 bases short, with 16 bases between. CDR3 region: CASSAYRDFQKLFF. The CDR3 nucleotides read TGTGCCAGCAGCGCATACCGGGACTTCCAAAAACTGTTTTTT.

CDR3 DNA: TGTGCCAGCAGTGAATGGGGACAGAGGGCGGACGAGCAGTACTTC. The encoded protein is CASSEWGQRADEQYF. This chain links TRBV2 with TRBJ2-7; 7 bases are shared with TRBD1. This CDR3 region has 15 residues. Germline CDR1 is SNHLY and CDR2 is FYNNEI. V gave up 2 bases and J gave up 5 bases; unmatched junction bases: 9.

The rearrangement uses TRBV5-1 and TRBJ2-5; 8 bases are a match to TRBD2. The CDR3 extends over 14 amino acids. The V gene's germline CDR1 is SGHRS and CDR2 YFSETQ. V lost 6 bases, J lost 5 bases, and 9 bases stayed unmatched. The DNA of the CDR3 is TGCGCCAGCACGGAAGCGGGGGTCGGGGAGACCCAGTACTTC. Its translation is CASTEAGVGETQYF.

V and J are TRBV5-4 and TRBJ2-3; 13 nucleotides agree with TRBD2. The CDR3 sequence is 16 residues long. The V gene's germline CDR1 is SGHNT and CDR2 YYREEE (reference sequence). The junction had 6 bases not matched to a gene; V was cut back by 2 bases and J by 6 bases. As DNA, the CDR3 is TGTGCCAGCAGCTTACTAGCGGGAGGGTCCGGGGATACGCAGTATTTT. Translating it yields CASSLLAGGSGDTQYF.

The chain couples TRBV6-2 or TRBV6-3 to TRBJ2-3; D is undetermined. Looked up from germline, CDR1 is MNHEY and CDR2 is SVGEGT. The germline V and J ends were trimmed by 6 bases and 2 bases, with 9 bases remaining between them. CDR3 size: 13 residues. CDR3 DNA sequence: TGTGCCAGCAGCCCGGCAGACACAGATACGCAGTATTTT. Protein product: CASSPADTDTQYF.

J is TRBJ2-3 and V is TRBV11-3; 9 bases are shared with TRBD2. Germline CDR1 SGHNT, CDR2 YENEEA. The CDR3 loop spans 17 amino acids. The V segment lost 1 base and the J segment 0 bases; nucleotides outside the gene matches: 5. CDR3 nucleotides: TGTGCCAGCAGCTTAGGTTCTAGCGGGGCTAGCACAGATACGCAGTATTTT. Protein: CASSLGSSGASTDTQYF. Full variable domain (outside the CDR3, taken from reference TRBV11-3 and TRBJ2-3): EAGVVQSPRYKIIEKKQPVAFWCNPISGHNTLYWYLQNLGQGPELLIRYENEEAVDDSQLPKDRFSAERLKGVDSTLKIQPAELGDSAVYLCASSLGSSGASTDTQYFGPGTRLTVL.

The rearrangement joins TRBV11-2 to TRBJ2-7; the match to TRBD2 covers 7 bases. V lost 3 bases and J lost 6; bases outside the gene matches: 8. Germline-derived CDR1 and CDR2 are SGHAT and FQNNGV. This CDR3 region has 14 residues. This chain's CDR3 is CASSLFRAGVEQYF. CDR3 nucleotide sequence: TGTGCCAGCAGCTTGTTCAGGGCGGGGGTCGAGCAGTACTTC.

The chain recombines TRBV9 with TRBJ1-2; unclear D gene. Per the germline V gene, CDR1 is SGDLS and CDR2 is YYNGEE. Trimming took off 3 bases at V and 8 bases at J, with 20 bases between the two ends. This CDR3 is built from 15 residues. CDR3 in amino acids: CASSAVGRQEEGYTF. The CDR3 bases are TGTGCCAGCAGCGCGGTTGGGAGGCAGGAGGAGGGCTACACCTTC.

This clone was seen just once. The chain's CDR3 is CASSLRFPEYSGGSYEQYF. The CDR3 DNA reads TGTGCCAGCAGTTTAAGGTTTCCGGAATATAGCGGGGGATCCTACGAGCAGTACTTC. The chain couples TRBV28 to TRBJ2-7; 9 nucleotides align to TRBD2. The CDR3 runs 19 residues. Germline V lookup: CDR1 MDHEN, CDR2 SYDVKM. Germline trimming cut 2 bases from V and 1 base from J; bases unmatched to any gene: 15.

The rearrangement links TRBV6-4 to TRBJ2-5; TRBD1 matches at 7 bases. Germline V gene data show CDR1 as MRHNA and CDR2 as SNTAGT. This CDR3 has 12 amino acids. The trim removed 8 bases at V and 4 bases at J, leaving 4 bases unmatched. CDR3 coding DNA: TGTGCCAGCGAGGGGGCCGGAGAGACCCAGTACTTC. The encoded protein is CASEGAGETQYF.

In this sample, this clone turned up a few times. CDR3 coding DNA: TGTGCCAGCAGGGACTATGAAAAACTGTTTTTT. Protein: CASRDYEKLFF. The rearrangement links TRBV2 to TRBJ1-4; D unresolved. Germline assignment: CDR1 SNHLY and CDR2 FYNNEI. This CDR3 is built from 11 residues. Trimming removed 6 bases at V and 6 bases at J, with 5 bases between.

The rearrangement links TRBV5-6 to TRBJ2-1; D gene unclear. CDR3 length equals 15 residues. Germline CDR1 SGHDT, CDR2 YYEEEE. V was shortened by 0 bases and J by 2 bases, with 9 bases between the two germline ends. CDR3 coding DNA: TGTGCCAGCAGCTTGGGGCAGGCAACCTACAATGAGCAGTTCTTC. Protein sequence: CASSLGQATYNEQFF.

V usage is TRBV5-1 and J usage is TRBJ2-2; 10 bases map to TRBD1. Germline lookup yields CDR1 SGHRS and CDR2 YFSETQ. V was pared by 4 bases and J by 2 bases, with 5 bases of the junction left unmatched. The CDR3 totals 16 residues. The DNA for the CDR3 is TGCGCCAGCAGCCCCGGGACAGGGGTAAACACCGGGGAGCTGTTTTTT. Residues: CASSPGTGVNTGELFF. Drawing the rest from reference TRBV5-1 and TRBJ2-2, the complete variable domain is KAGVTQTPRYLIKTRGQQVTLSCSPISGHRSVSWYQQTPGQGLQFLFEYFSETQRNKGNFPGRFSGRQFSNSRSEMNVSTLELGDSALYLCASSPGTGVNTGELFFGEGSRLTVL.

This CDR3 reads CAWTDLNTEAFF. The CDR3 DNA follows: TGTGCCTGGACGGACTTGAACACTGAAGCTTTCTTT. This sequence joins TRBV30 and TRBJ1-1; no reliable D call. V lost 4 bases to trimming and J lost 0 bases, with 6 bases between them. This CDR3 has 12 residues. CDR1 and CDR2 (germline): GTSNPN, SVGIG (reference sequence).

V usage is TRBV18 and J usage is TRBJ1-2, with D possibly being TRBD1 (6 bases). Germline V gene lookup returns CDR1 KGHSH and CDR2 LQKENI. Trimming removed 3 bases at V and 0 bases at J, with 14 bases between. The CDR3 is 16 amino acids. CDR3 in DNA: TGTGCCAGCTCACCGCTTGGGACAAATTCTAACTATGGCTACACCTTC. Translation gives CASSPLGTNSNYGYTF. The full variable domain, completed using reference TRBV18 and TRBJ1-2, is NAGVMQNPRHLVRRRGQEARLRCSPMKGHSHVYWYRQLPEEGLKFMVYLQKENIIDESGMPKERFSAEFPKEGPSILRIQQVVRGDSAAYFCASSPLGTNSNYGYTFGSGTRLTVV.

The chain carries TRBV6-5 and TRBJ1-5, with D possibly matching TRBD1 (6 bases). Germline V gene sequence: CDR1 MNHEY, CDR2 SVGAGI. The CDR3 contains 14 residues. V was trimmed by 2 bases and J by 3 bases, leaving 8 bases between them. CDR3: CASSYRGTNQPQHF. The CDR3 DNA reads TGTGCCAGCAGTTACAGGGGGACCAATCAGCCCCAGCATTTT.

The chain employs TRBV7-8 and TRBJ2-1, with 12 nucleotides matching TRBD2. This CDR3 region has 19 residues. J lost 5 bases, V lost 7 bases, and 18 bases had no gene match. Germline lookup yields CDR1 SGHVS and CDR2 FQNEAQ. The CDR3 here is CASIKAASGRGTSNNEQFF. CDR3 DNA: TGTGCCAGCATCAAGGCAGCTAGCGGGAGGGGAACATCGAACAATGAGCAGTTCTTC.

The rearrangement joins TRBV5-1 to TRBJ1-6; no definite D call. This CDR3 has 14 residues. Germline CDR1 SGHRS, CDR2 YFSETQ. Trimming removed 0 bases from V and 7 bases from J, with 8 bases in between. CDR3 in amino acids: CASSLDVRNSPLHF. CDR3 coding DNA: TGCGCCAGCAGCTTGGACGTGCGGAATTCACCCCTCCACTTT.